This TCR beta chain was recovered during a study of CD8 T cells in Susac syndrome. About this clonotype itself: What it binds is not known.

TCR beta was sequenced from blood CD8+ and CD4+ T cells. While CD8+ and CD4+ T cells were isolated negatively, TEMRA cells were enriched by FACS. Regarding the study as a whole: The CD4+ T cell repertoires in Susac syndrome were not clonally expanded.

Reverse transcription of about 0.45 to 1 ug RNA was carried out with random hexamers. Amplification of TCR beta CDR3 by immunoSEQ multiplex PCR spanned 54 Vbeta and 13 Jbeta. TCRdb called the immunoSEQ multiplex PCR reads again in MiXCR, with one record for every CDR3 protein. The data contain some 240,000 distinct CDR3 sequences, about 96% of them singletons. This CDR3 is 12 amino acids long. The germline V gene has CDR1 SGHDN and CDR2 FVKESK. Trimming left V 4 bases short and J 16 bases short, with 17 bases between. The material sequenced was CD4+ T cells from PBMCs. This chain uses TRBV14 with TRBJ2-1; D not resolved. The source is a human donor with Susac syndrome. Here the CDR3 reads CASSPAVPGLFF. Written as DNA, the CDR3 is TGTGCCAGCAGCCCTGCCGTGCCTGGGCTTTTCTTC. Filled out from reference TRBV14 and TRBJ2-1, the complete variable domain reads EAGVTQFPSHSVIEKGQTVTLRCDPISGHDNLYWYRRVMGKEIKFLLHFVKESKQDESGMPNNRFLAERTGGTYSTLKVQPAELEDSGVYFCASSPAVPGLFFGPGTRLTVL.